The 26 T cell receptor beta chains below all came from one sample that was sequenced in a study of spatial heterogeneity in lung cancer. Time point defined: sample taken at primary tumor resection. TCRdb re-called the 5' RACE reads with MiXCR, one entry per CDR3 protein. The sample lists some 6,100 distinct CDR3 sequences, roughly 7.4% occurring once. The specimen was normal lung tissue next to the tumor, collected at surgery. The receptors stem from a female donor with early-stage non-small cell lung cancer.

This clonotype rates as medium-sized. The chain recombines TRBV28 with TRBJ2-7; no definite D call. V was trimmed by 4 bases and J by 0 bases, leaving 10 bases between them. There are 14 residues in the CDR3. Germline V lookup: CDR1 MDHEN, CDR2 SYDVKM. This CDR3 reads CASSSTISSYEQYF. CDR3 DNA: TGTGCCAGCAGTTCTACTATTAGCTCCTACGAGCAGTACTTC.

By sample share, this clonotype is medium-sized. CDR3 in amino acids: CASSPGGVGQGNSPLHF. The DNA of the CDR3 is TGCGCCAGCAGCCCGGGGGGAGTTGGTCAGGGAAATTCACCCCTCCACTTT. V usage is TRBV5-1 and J usage is TRBJ1-6, with D possibly matching TRBD1 (5 bases). Between the trimmed V and J ends, which lost 4 bases and 7 bases, there was a span of 21 bases. This CDR3 contains 17 residues. CDR1 is SGHRS and CDR2 is YFSETQ in the germline V gene.

The sample holds many counts of this clonotype. This rearrangement joins TRBV7-8 to TRBJ2-1; D may be TRBD2 (6 bases). The germline V gene encodes CDR1 SGHVS and CDR2 FQNEAQ. V was shortened by 6 bases and J by 0 bases, with 15 bases between the two germline ends. The CDR3 runs 16 residues. The CDR3 reads CASSLARVGSYNEQFF. CDR3 DNA sequence: TGTGCCAGCAGTCTAGCGAGGGTTGGCTCCTACAATGAGCAGTTCTTC.

The V and J genes are TRBV5-5 and TRBJ2-5; D possibly uses TRBD1 or TRBD2 (5 bases each). The CDR3 length is 13 residues. Between the trimmed V and J ends, which lost 3 bases and 4 bases, there was a span of 10 bases. Looked up from germline, CDR1 is SGHKS and CDR2 is YYEKEE (reference sequence). The CDR3, as DNA: TGTGCCAGCAGCTCCGCCGGGACAGAGACCCAGTACTTC. Amino acid sequence: CASSSAGTETQYF.

Ten or more counts support this clonotype. This rearrangement joins TRBV7-8 to TRBJ2-2; TRBD2 agrees at 9 bases. This CDR3 is 16 amino acids long. V lost 1 base to trimming and J lost 5 bases; unmatched junction nucleotides: 5. The germline V gene encodes CDR1 SGHVS and CDR2 FQNEAQ. CDR3 sequence reads: CASSLERGAGTGELFF. CDR3 DNA sequence: TGTGCCAGCAGCTTAGAGCGGGGGGCGGGGACCGGGGAGCTGTTTTTT.

This clonotype was detected ten times or more. The chain recombines TRBV28 with TRBJ2-7; 9 nucleotides align to TRBD1. This CDR3 region has 14 residues. J gave up 4 bases and V 6 bases, and 7 bases lay outside the gene matches. Germline-derived CDR1 and CDR2 are MDHEN and SYDVKM. CDR3 amino acids: CASRSQGARYEQYF. The DNA for the CDR3 is TGTGCCAGCAGATCACAGGGGGCGAGGTACGAGCAGTACTTC. Full variable domain (rest looked up from reference TRBV28 and TRBJ2-7): DVKVTQSSRYLVKRTGEKVFLECVQDMDHENMFWYRQDPGLGLRLIYFSYDVKMKEKGDIPEGYSVSREKKERFSLILESASTNQTSMYLCASRSQGARYEQYFGPGTRLTVT.

This clonotype occurred many times. This chain links TRBV11-3 with TRBJ2-1; no clear D. CDR3 length equals 13 residues. V was pared by 0 bases and J by 6 bases, with 6 bases between. Germline CDR1 SGHNT, CDR2 YENEEA. Here the CDR3 reads CASSLDSSNEQFF. As DNA, the CDR3 is TGTGCCAGCAGCTTAGACAGTAGCAATGAGCAGTTCTTC.

This clonotype qualifies as medium-sized. The chain has TRBV19 and TRBJ1-1; D is possibly TRBD1 (5 bases). Germline-derived CDR1 and CDR2 are LNHDA and SQIVND (reference sequence). Trimming left V 6 bases short and J 11 bases short, with 19 bases between. The length of the CDR3 is 13 residues. CDR3 in DNA: TGTGCCAGTAGATCCGGGACCGGCTTGTGGGCTTTCTTT. Translating it yields CASRSGTGLWAFF. The entire variable domain, with the rest obtained from reference TRBV19 and TRBJ1-1, is as follows: DGGITQSPKYLFRKEGQNVTLSCEQNLNHDAMYWYRQDPGQGLRLIYYSQIVNDFQKGDIAEGYSVSREKKESFPLTVTSAQKNPTAFYLCASRSGTGLWAFFGQGTRLTVV.

By proportion, this clonotype is medium-sized (0.01 to 0.1%). This rearrangement joins TRBV7-2 to TRBJ2-1, with D unclear. Trimming cost V 1 base and J 6 bases, with 10 bases left between them. Germline values: CDR1 SGHTA, CDR2 FQGNSA. The CDR3 loop spans 14 amino acids. CDR3 residues: CASSLEFSGNEQFF. In DNA, the CDR3 is TGTGCCAGCAGCTTAGAGTTCTCAGGCAATGAGCAGTTCTTC.

By share, this clonotype ranks as medium-sized. The chain is built from TRBV27 and TRBJ2-1; 8 nucleotides match TRBD1. This CDR3 comprises 15 residues. CDR1 is MNHEY, CDR2 SMNVEV, per germline (reference sequence). V lost 5 bases, J lost 1 base, and 4 bases stayed unmatched. The CDR3: CASSPQGASYNEQFF. DNA of the CDR3: TGTGCCAGCAGTCCCCAGGGGGCGTCCTACAATGAGCAGTTCTTC.

This chain connects TRBV4-2 to TRBJ1-1; TRBD1 is a possible D gene (6 bases). The germline V gene has CDR1 LGHNA and CDR2 YNFKEQ. This CDR3 comprises 13 residues. Trimming removed 2 bases from V and 5 bases from J, with 9 bases in between. The CDR3 reads CASSQKGVTEAFF. The CDR3 DNA is TGTGCCAGCAGCCAAAAGGGGGTAACTGAAGCTTTCTTT.

Relative to its sample, this clonotype is medium-sized. The chain employs TRBV27 and TRBJ1-2; 9 bases line up with TRBD1. The CDR3 has 15 amino acids. CDR1 MNHEY and CDR2 SMNVEV come from the germline V gene (reference sequence). The trim removed 0 bases at V and 4 bases at J, leaving 3 bases unmatched. CDR3: CASSLSQGAFYGYTF. The CDR3 DNA sequence: TGTGCCAGCAGTTTATCACAGGGGGCGTTCTATGGCTACACCTTC.

In its sample, this clonotype is medium-sized. The chain uses TRBV6-1 and TRBJ1-1; no clear D gene. CDR1 MNHNS and CDR2 SASEGT come from the germline V gene. V lost 6 bases and J 3 bases, leaving 11 bases between the germline ends. CDR3 length: 13 amino acids. The CDR3 DNA reads as TGTGCCAGCAGCTCATGGAGAGACACTGAAGCTTTCTTT. It translates to CASSSWRDTEAFF.

By share, this clonotype counts as medium-sized. This chain links TRBV30 with TRBJ1-5; no clear D. V was pared by 1 base and J by 3 bases, with 7 bases between. The V gene's germline CDR1 is GTSNPN and CDR2 SVGIG (reference sequence). The CDR3 is 13 amino acids. In nucleotides, the CDR3 is TGTGCCTGGAGTGGGTCTGCCAATCAGCCCCAGCATTTT. Encoded protein: CAWSGSANQPQHF.

The chain couples TRBV4-3 to TRBJ2-5; tentatively, D is TRBD2 (5 bases). Trimming took off 2 bases at V and 5 bases at J, with 9 bases between the two ends. CDR3 length equals 13 residues. Germline CDR1 is LGHNA and CDR2 is YSLEER. The CDR3 DNA sequence: TGCGCCAGCAGCCAACTAGCTGGTGAGACCCAGTACTTC. Residues: CASSQLAGETQYF.

This clonotype was counted ten times or more. The gene calls are TRBV7-2 and TRBJ2-2; weak D call: TRBD2 (6 bases). In germline, CDR1 is SGHTA, CDR2 FQGNSA. V lost 6 bases to trimming and J lost 4 bases, with 12 bases between them. The CDR3 spans 14 residues. DNA for the CDR3: TGTGCCAGCAGGCGGGACGGCTCCACCGGGGAGCTGTTTTTT. Its translation: CASRRDGSTGELFF.

The table lists this clonotype with many counts. The gene calls are TRBV20-1 and TRBJ2-7; D remains ambiguous. Germline CDR1 is DFQATT and CDR2 is SNEGSKA (reference sequence). The CDR3 covers 14 residues. Trimming pared 2 bases from V and 3 bases from J, leaving 14 bases between. CDR3 region: CSARPWNSYYEQYF. The CDR3 bases are TGCAGTGCTAGACCTTGGAACTCCTACTACGAGCAGTACTTC.

This clonotype was detected many times. The chain is built from TRBV7-9 and TRBJ2-3; no firm D call. Per germline, CDR1 SEHNR and CDR2 FQNEAQ (reference sequence). The V end was cut by 1 base, the J end by 2 bases, with 10 bases between. This CDR3 has 15 amino acids. The CDR3 reads CASSLGVAITDTQYF. The CDR3 nucleotides are TGTGCCAGCAGCTTAGGGGTTGCCATCACAGATACGCAGTATTTT.

This clonotype was picked up a small number of times. V and J are TRBV6-5 and TRBJ1-2, with 7 bases lining up with TRBD1. Trimming took 3 bases from V and 8 from J; bases not matched to a gene: 6. This CDR3 is built from 13 residues. Per the germline V gene, CDR1 is MNHEY and CDR2 is SVGAGI. CDR3 DNA sequence: TGTGCCAGCAGTTATCGACAGGGAGGAGGCTACACCTTC. As protein: CASSYRQGGGYTF.

This clonotype turned up a few times. V gene TRBV6-1 combines with J gene TRBJ2-7, with D tentatively TRBD1 or TRBD2 (5 bases each). CDR1 and CDR2 (germline): MNHNS, SASEGT. The length of the CDR3 is 12 residues. Trimming took 4 bases from V and 6 from J, leaving 10 bases between them. CDR3 in amino acids: CASSGDLFEQYF. The CDR3 DNA is TGTGCCAGCAGTGGGGACCTCTTCGAGCAGTACTTC.

This clonotype is medium-sized in the sample. This CDR3 is CASSFQSNQPQHF. CDR3 DNA: TGTGCCAGCAGCTTTCAGAGCAATCAGCCCCAGCATTTT. This sequence joins TRBV6-1 and TRBJ1-5; D ambiguous. CDR1 MNHNS and CDR2 SASEGT come from the germline V gene. The CDR3 covers 13 residues. Trimming shortened V by 6 bases and J by 1 base, and 7 bases separated the two germline ends.

This clonotype counts as medium-sized. The chain uses TRBV4-2 and TRBJ2-5; TRBD2 matches at 11 bases. With V trimmed by 3 bases and J by 2 bases, 8 bases remained unmatched. The length of the CDR3 is 17 residues. The germline V gene has CDR1 LGHNA and CDR2 YNFKEQ. Here the CDR3 DNA reads TGTGCCAGCAGCCATAGCCTAGCGGGGGGAAGACAAGAGACCCAGTACTTC. It encodes CASSHSLAGGRQETQYF.

Sample share makes this clonotype medium-sized. The rearrangement links TRBV29-1 to TRBJ2-1; 10 bases map to TRBD2. CDR3 size: 17 residues. Per germline, CDR1 SQVTM and CDR2 ANQGSEA. V lost 1 base, J lost 0 bases, and 6 bases stayed unmatched. Here the CDR3 DNA reads TGCAGCGTTGAAGGAGCGGGGGGGATGAGCTCCTACAATGAGCAGTTCTTC. Translating it yields CSVEGAGGMSSYNEQFF.

This clonotype has a handful of counts. V usage is TRBV5-1 and J usage is TRBJ2-2; 8 bases agree with TRBD1. With 2 bases clipped from V and 6 bases from J, the junction kept 3 bases outside the gene matches. CDR1 SGHRS and CDR2 YFSETQ come from the germline V gene. The length of the CDR3 is 14 residues. As DNA, the CDR3 is TGCGCCAGCAGCTTCAGGGGGCCCCCCGGGGAGCTGTTTTTT. Its translation: CASSFRGPPGELFF.

By proportion, this clonotype is medium-sized. The V call is TRBV7-2, the J call TRBJ2-7, with D unclear. V dropped 0 bases and J dropped 5 bases, with 2 bases sitting between them. This CDR3 has 11 amino acids. Per the germline V gene, CDR1 is SGHTA and CDR2 is FQGNSA. This CDR3 is CASSLANEQYF. The CDR3 region has the DNA TGTGCCAGCAGCTTAGCAAACGAGCAGTACTTC.

Relative to its sample, this clonotype is medium-sized. The J gene is TRBJ1-5, the V gene TRBV6-2 or TRBV6-3; TRBD1 might be the D (6 bases). The CDR3 consists of 14 residues. Per the germline V gene, CDR1 is MNHEY and CDR2 is SVGEGT. V was shortened by 7 bases and J by 5 bases, with 15 bases between the two germline ends. The CDR3 DNA sequence: TGTGCCAGCAATCGACAGGCCTCCTATCAGCCCCAGCATTTT. Residues: CASNRQASYQPQHF.